The 14 T cell receptor beta chains reported below all come from one sample, sequenced in a study of shared clonotypes between healthy human individuals. Naive CD8 populations comprised CD45RO-negative cells positively selected for CCR7, excluding terminally differentiated effector memory CD45RA+ cells. Method: immunoSEQ multiplex PCR; TCRdb's copy keeps in-frame clones and lacks some. Here the sample spans roughly 2 million clones, roughly 95% being singletons. The sequenced sample was naive CD8+ T cells sorted from blood. The receptors derive from a man aged 18-30 years in good health.

A note on this clone: Within the sample, other DNA sequences also encode this same CDR3. The genes are TRBV4-3 and TRBJ2-3; D might be TRBD2 (5 bases). The V and J ends lost 1 base and 1 base respectively, with 12 bases between them. CDR1 LGHNA and CDR2 YSLEER come from the germline V gene. There are 16 residues in the CDR3. CDR3 amino acids: CASSQGPHGGTDTQYF. In nucleotides, the CDR3 is TGCGCCAGCAGCCAAGGACCCCACGGGGGCACAGATACGCAGTATTTT.

The J gene is TRBJ2-7, the V gene TRBV2; D is unclear. Germline V gives CDR1 SNHLY, CDR2 FYNNEI. The germline V and J ends were trimmed by 6 bases and 2 bases, with 11 bases remaining between them. The CDR3 runs to 13 residues. The CDR3 here is CASRRDTTYEQYF. CDR3 DNA: TGTGCCAGCAGGAGAGACACAACCTACGAGCAGTACTTC.

The V gene is TRBV15, the J gene TRBJ1-6; no reliable D call. The V gene's germline CDR1 is LNHNV and CDR2 YYDKDF (reference sequence). This CDR3 has 15 residues. Trimming took 0 bases from V and 6 from J, leaving 9 bases between them. CDR3 loop: CATSRDLEGNSPLHF. Here the CDR3 DNA reads TGTGCCACCAGCAGAGATCTCGAGGGTAATTCACCCCTCCACTTT.

V gene TRBV18 combines with J gene TRBJ1-5; no clear D. The CDR3 is 15 amino acids. Germline V gene lookup returns CDR1 KGHSH and CDR2 LQKENI. V was cut by 2 bases and J by 5 bases, with 13 bases left in between. In DNA form, the CDR3 reads TGTGCCAGCTCACCATCCGCTGGGTTGGATCAGCCCCAGCATTTT. Its translation: CASSPSAGLDQPQHF.

As regards this clone: The same CDR3 can be traced to other DNA sequences in this sample. This chain joins TRBV27 and TRBJ2-7, with 9 bases aligning to TRBD1. The trim removed 0 bases at V and 4 bases at J, leaving 7 bases unmatched. The CDR3 is made up of 16 amino acids. Looked up from germline, CDR1 is MNHEY and CDR2 is SMNVEV (reference sequence). CDR3 loop: CASSLSPGTGIYEQYF. The DNA for the CDR3 is TGTGCCAGCAGTTTATCCCCCGGGACAGGGATTTACGAGCAGTACTTC.

The V and J genes are TRBV5-4 and TRBJ2-7, with TRBD1 matching over 8 bases. In germline, CDR1 is SGHNT, CDR2 YYREEE (reference sequence). The CDR3 loop spans 15 amino acids. After removal of 5 bases from V and 1 base from J, the junction contained 8 bases not matched to a gene. Written as DNA, the CDR3 is TGTGCCAGCAGTAGCTTGGACAGGGATTCCTACGAGCAGTACTTC. The encoded protein is CASSSLDRDSYEQYF.

This clone was counted a single time. This chain connects TRBV19 to TRBJ2-7; TRBD1 matches at 7 bases. The CDR3 extends over 14 amino acids. Germline V gene sequence: CDR1 LNHDA, CDR2 SQIVND (reference sequence). The trim removed 2 bases at V and 5 bases at J, leaving 6 bases unmatched. The DNA of the CDR3 is TGTGCCAGTAGTATAATTAAGGGGGCTCACGAGCAGTACTTC. Protein product: CASSIIKGAHEQYF.

The V gene is TRBV30, the J gene TRBJ2-3; TRBD1 is a possible D gene (7 bases). V was cut by 1 base and J by 2 bases, with 19 bases left in between. This CDR3 has 17 residues. Germline CDR1 is GTSNPN and CDR2 is SVGIG (reference sequence). CDR3 residues: CAWSDPLTGRDTDTQYF. The CDR3 nucleotides read TGTGCCTGGAGTGACCCGCTGACAGGGCGGGACACAGATACGCAGTATTTT.

The V call is TRBV30, the J call TRBJ2-3; D uncertain. The CDR3 spans 13 residues. From germline, CDR1 is GTSNPN and CDR2 SVGIG (reference sequence). Trimming cost V 2 bases and J 1 base, with 7 bases left between them. This CDR3 is CAWSPVGTDTQYF. The CDR3 coding sequence is TGTGCCTGGAGTCCGGTAGGCACAGATACGCAGTATTTT.

The chain uses TRBV7-2 and TRBJ2-7; D is uncertain. The CDR3 runs 15 residues. The germline V and J ends were trimmed by 1 base and 1 base, with 11 bases remaining between them. Germline V gene data show CDR1 as SGHTA and CDR2 as FQGNSA. The CDR3 sequence: CASSLVVDNSYEQYF. The CDR3 DNA is TGTGCCAGCAGCTTAGTAGTGGATAATTCCTACGAGCAGTACTTC.

The chain recombines TRBV19 with TRBJ1-2; D unclear. CDR3 size: 14 residues. The V gene lost 10 bases and the J gene lost 8 bases, with 23 bases spanning the gap. Germline CDR1 is LNHDA and CDR2 is SQIVND (reference sequence). CDR3 in amino acids: CAIKSRTEKGGYTF. CDR3 coding DNA: TGTGCCATAAAATCCCGGACGGAAAAGGGAGGCTACACCTTC.

This clone was counted a single time. The chain carries TRBV11-2 and TRBJ2-2; D possibly uses TRBD1 or TRBD2 (5 bases each). V lost 1 base to trimming and J lost 4 bases, with 16 bases between them. The CDR3 runs to 17 residues. The germline V gene encodes CDR1 SGHAT and CDR2 FQNNGV. The CDR3 nucleotides are TGTGCCAGCAGCTTAGGGTGGGGCCTAGCATTCACCGGGGAGCTGTTTTTT. This encodes CASSLGWGLAFTGELFF.

On this clone: This sample includes further DNA sequences coding for the same CDR3. V usage is TRBV11-2 and J usage is TRBJ1-2; 8 nucleotides align to TRBD1. CDR1 and CDR2 from the germline V gene are SGHAT and FQNNGV. The length of the CDR3 is 14 residues. V lost 1 base and J lost 7; bases outside the gene matches: 5. The CDR3 sequence is CASSLGQGAGGYTF. CDR3 sequence (DNA): TGTGCCAGCAGCTTAGGGCAGGGGGCGGGTGGCTACACCTTC.

The V call is TRBV7-9, the J call TRBJ2-7; perhaps TRBD2 as D (5 bases). Between the trimmed V and J ends, which lost 5 bases and 3 bases, there was a span of 11 bases. CDR1 and CDR2 from the germline V gene are SEHNR and FQNEAQ (reference sequence). The CDR3 spans 13 residues. CDR3 in amino acids: CASSPGSFYEQYF. Written as DNA, the CDR3 is TGTGCCAGCAGCCCGGGATCTTTCTACGAGCAGTACTTC.